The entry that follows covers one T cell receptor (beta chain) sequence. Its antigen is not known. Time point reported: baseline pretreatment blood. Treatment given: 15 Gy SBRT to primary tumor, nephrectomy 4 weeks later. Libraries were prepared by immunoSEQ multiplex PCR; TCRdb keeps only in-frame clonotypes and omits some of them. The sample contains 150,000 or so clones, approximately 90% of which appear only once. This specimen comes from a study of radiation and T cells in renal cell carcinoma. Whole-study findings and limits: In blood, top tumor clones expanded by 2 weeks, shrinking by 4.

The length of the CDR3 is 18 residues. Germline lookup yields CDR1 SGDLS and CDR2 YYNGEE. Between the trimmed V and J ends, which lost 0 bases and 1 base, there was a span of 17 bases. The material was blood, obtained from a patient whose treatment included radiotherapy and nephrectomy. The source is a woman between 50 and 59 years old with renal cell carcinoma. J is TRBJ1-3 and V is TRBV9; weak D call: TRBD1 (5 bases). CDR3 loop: CASSVGPIGSGSGNTIYF. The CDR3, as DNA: TGTGCCAGCAGCGTAGGGCCCATAGGGTCAGGGTCTGGAAACACCATATATTTT.